These 11 T cell receptor beta chains were sequenced from one sample in a study of OX40 agonist ivuxolimab in advanced cancers. Sequencing used immunoSEQ multiplex PCR; TCRdb keeps in-frame clones, though not all of them. The table has around 66,000 clones, 85% seen once. This specimen was CD4+ or CD8+ T cells sorted from blood, taken in a trial of the OX40 agonist ivuxolimab. The receptor set was obtained from an adult with an advanced solid tumor such as melanoma, head and neck, liver or kidney cancer.

V usage is TRBV9 and J usage is TRBJ2-6, with 7 bases lining up with TRBD1. The CDR3 is made up of 15 amino acids. V shed 7 bases and J 0 bases; nucleotides not matched to a gene: 4. Germline-derived CDR1 and CDR2 are SGDLS and YYNGEE. In DNA, the CDR3 is TGTGCCAGCTCGACAGGGCCCTCTGGGGCCAACGTCCTGACTTTC. This sequence encodes CASSTGPSGANVLTF.

The chain recombines TRBV6-1 with TRBJ2-7; weak D call: TRBD1 (5 bases). Germline values: CDR1 MNHNS, CDR2 SASEGT. With 3 bases removed from V and 5 bases from J, the gap between germline ends came to 11 bases. CDR3 length: 13 residues. CDR3 sequence: CASSEQGSHEQYF. CDR3 DNA: TGTGCCAGCAGTGAGCAGGGCTCACACGAGCAGTACTTC.

This clone was seen a handful of times. This chain links TRBV9 with TRBJ1-4; perhaps TRBD1 as D (5 bases). CDR3 size: 17 residues. CDR1 SGDLS and CDR2 YYNGEE come from the germline V gene. The V end lost 0 bases, the J end lost 8 bases, and 20 bases lay between the germline ends. The CDR3 is CASSVDGGGGLREKLFF. The CDR3, as DNA: TGTGCCAGCAGCGTAGACGGGGGAGGAGGTCTTAGAGAAAAACTGTTTTTT. The whole variable domain, filled in from reference TRBV9 and TRBJ1-4, reads DSGVTQTPKHLITATGQRVTLRCSPRSGDLSVYWYQQSLDQGLQFLIQYYNGEERAKGNILERFSAQQFPDLHSELNLSSLELGDSALYFCASSVDGGGGLREKLFFGSGTQLSVL.

This sequence joins TRBV5-4 and TRBJ2-2, with 7 bases identical to TRBD2. Germline assignment: CDR1 SGHNT and CDR2 YYREEE (reference sequence). This CDR3 region has 18 residues. With V trimmed by 0 bases and J by 3 bases, 11 bases remained unmatched. CDR3 residues: CASSLDFVGLADTGELFF. The CDR3 DNA reads as TGTGCCAGCAGCTTGGATTTTGTGGGGCTAGCGGACACCGGGGAGCTGTTTTTT.

This clone has a single count. The chain is built from TRBV5-1 and TRBJ2-5, with TRBD2 matching over 8 bases. The trim removed 4 bases at V and 1 base at J, leaving 3 bases unmatched. The germline V gene has CDR1 SGHRS and CDR2 YFSETQ. The CDR3 length is 14 residues. The CDR3 loop reads CASSNGGVQETQYF. CDR3 coding DNA: TGCGCCAGCAGCAACGGGGGGGTCCAAGAGACCCAGTACTTC.

V usage is TRBV5-1 and J usage is TRBJ2-6; 7 nucleotides line up with TRBD1. Germline CDR1 SGHRS, CDR2 YFSETQ. With 2 bases clipped from V and 2 bases from J, the junction kept 1 base outside the gene matches. CDR3 size: 15 residues. The DNA of the CDR3 is TGCGCCAGCAGCTTTGACAGGGCTGGGGCCAACGTCCTGACTTTC. Translated: CASSFDRAGANVLTF.

J is TRBJ1-6 and V is TRBV7-9; D might be TRBD1 (6 bases). Germline lookup yields CDR1 SEHNR and CDR2 FQNEAQ (reference sequence). The CDR3 contains 17 residues. V lost 5 bases, J lost 2 bases, and 16 bases lay in between. CDR3 sequence: CASSRMTGAPYNSPLHF. The CDR3 DNA is TGTGCCAGCAGCCGAATGACAGGAGCCCCCTATAATTCACCCCTCCACTTT.

The chain combines TRBV18 with TRBJ2-2; D is unresolved. V lost 3 bases and J 0 bases, leaving 8 bases between the germline ends. CDR1 and CDR2 (germline): KGHSH, LQKENI. The CDR3 covers 15 residues. The CDR3 DNA reads TGTGCCAGCTCACCCCATCGAACGAACACCGGGGAGCTGTTTTTT. Protein sequence: CASSPHRTNTGELFF.

This clone was recorded only once. Other DNA sequences in the same sample also yield this CDR3. The J gene is TRBJ1-2, the V gene TRBV9; D gene uncertain. Trimming took 0 bases from V and 4 from J, leaving 4 bases between them. CDR1 is SGDLS and CDR2 is YYNGEE in the germline V gene. CDR3 length equals 12 residues. The CDR3: CASSVGGYGYTF. The CDR3, as DNA: TGTGCCAGCAGCGTAGGGGGCTATGGCTACACCTTC.

This clone showed up just a few times. The chain joins TRBV18 to TRBJ2-3; TRBD2 is a possible D gene (5 bases). Germline V gives CDR1 KGHSH, CDR2 LQKENI. V lost 6 bases and J lost 0, with 16 bases in between. The length of the CDR3 is 16 residues. CDR3 protein: CASSRGAELSTDTQYF. As DNA, the CDR3 is TGTGCCAGCTCCCGGGGAGCAGAACTTAGCACAGATACGCAGTATTTT. The complete variable domain, with remaining parts taken from reference TRBV18 and TRBJ2-3, reads NAGVMQNPRHLVRRRGQEARLRCSPMKGHSHVYWYRQLPEEGLKFMVYLQKENIIDESGMPKERFSAEFPKEGPSILRIQQVVRGDSAAYFCASSRGAELSTDTQYFGPGTRLTVL.

The chain has TRBV5-8 and TRBJ1-1, with D perhaps matching TRBD1 (6 bases). V lost 7 bases and J lost 2, with 12 bases in between. The germline CDR1 and CDR2 sequences are SGHTS and YDEGEE. The CDR3 runs 13 residues. As DNA, the CDR3 is TGTGCCAGCGCCCTGGGGGCAAACACTGAAGCTTTCTTT. It codes for CASALGANTEAFF.